This T cell receptor (beta chain) was sequenced for a study of cytomegalovirus exposure and HLA in healthy donors. Overall study findings and caveats: The records held CMV serostatus as the only immune exposure information. Presence/absence analyses assumed roughly uniform sequencing depth across donors, which may not hold. Common viral pathogens (according to a later analysis) appeared linked to several of the most significant clusters.

This clone was picked up a small number of times. Its antigen is unknown. Primers for the PCR totalled 60 Vbeta and 13 Jbeta. Method: immunoSEQ multiplex PCR; TCRdb's copy keeps in-frame clones and lacks some. The table includes over 100,000 clones, 60% to 80% detected once. The receptor was isolated from a female donor in good health and CMV-seronegative. Material for sequencing was PBMCs.

The CDR3 region has the DNA TGTGCCAGTAGTCCTCCAGGGGCGGGTAATGAAAAACTGTTTTTT. Translated, it gives CASSPPGAGNEKLFF. The chain is built from TRBV19 and TRBJ1-4; a weak D match, TRBD1 (6 bases). Germline CDR1 LNHDA, CDR2 SQIVND (reference sequence). V lost 5 bases and J 4 bases, leaving 14 bases between the germline ends. The length of the CDR3 is 15 residues. The variable domain in full, completed from reference TRBV19 and TRBJ1-4, reads DGGITQSPKYLFRKEGQNVTLSCEQNLNHDAMYWYRQDPGQGLRLIYYSQIVNDFQKGDIAEGYSVSREKKESFPLTVTSAQKNPTAFYLCASSPPGAGNEKLFFGSGTQLSVL.